This T cell receptor (beta chain) was identified during a study of blood T cell repertoires in COVID-19. The overall study: From the United States, Italy and Spain came samples of acute and convalescent COVID-19. From T cells, B-cell-depleted T cells, or PBMCs came the material, which was cDNA or gDNA.

The authors' processing: Amplification of reference gene primers provided the estimated nucleated cell counts. Clones were sequenced by immunoSEQ multiplex PCR, and TCRdb holds only the in-frame ones, with some missing. Clone size and the V and J calls come from that table; the DNA yielded D and trimming. In the table there are about 120,000 clones, more than 80% of which are singletons. The sequence was collected from a middle-aged woman with acute or convalescent COVID-19. The sample comprised peripheral blood.

The CDR3 here is CASSRGREWELFF. The CDR3 region has the DNA TGTGCCAGCAGCCGCGGGAGGGAGTGGGAGCTGTTTTTT. The J gene is TRBJ2-2, the V gene TRBV5-4; 9 bases match TRBD2. The junction had 4 bases not matched to a gene; V was cut back by 4 bases and J by 9 bases. CDR1 is SGHNT, CDR2 YYREEE, per germline (reference sequence). The CDR3 has 13 amino acids.